This T cell receptor (beta chain) is drawn from a study of OX40 agonist ivuxolimab in advanced cancers. Study results and limitations: CD8+ T cells were the subset that, on average, had more expanded clones than CD4+.

Baseline, cycle 4 day 1, and cycle 7 day 1 were the blood sampling points. The data were produced by immunoSEQ multiplex PCR, yet TCRdb's version contains in-frame clones alone and is incomplete. The sample includes some 65,000 clones, around 87% seen only once; the top ten take under 3.5%. Worth noting for this clone: What it recognizes is unknown.

Germline CDR1 reads ENHRY; CDR2 reads SYGVKD. The CDR3 runs 14 residues. V lost 2 bases and J lost 7, with 15 bases in between. Here the sequenced sample was CD4+ or CD8+ T cells sorted from blood, taken in a trial of the OX40 agonist ivuxolimab. The origin of this receptor is an adult with an advanced solid tumor such as melanoma, head and neck, liver or kidney cancer. The chain recombines TRBV10-3 with TRBJ2-7, with a possible D match to TRBD1 (6 bases). In nucleotides, the CDR3 is TGTGCCATCAGTGAGCCTTCGGGGACACTTGAGCAGTACTTC. This translates into CAISEPSGTLEQYF.